This T cell receptor (beta chain) was observed in a study of blood T cell repertoires in COVID-19. The CDR3 runs 12 residues. Deletions cut 3 bases from V and 8 bases from J, with 8 bases between. The data were produced by immunoSEQ multiplex PCR, yet TCRdb's version contains in-frame clones alone and is incomplete. Among about 230,000 clones listed, under 90% were seen once. Material: peripheral blood. V usage is TRBV12-3 or TRBV12-4 and J usage is TRBJ2-1, with D unresolved. The sequence came from an elderly woman with active or convalescent COVID-19. Written as DNA, the CDR3 is TGTGCCAGCAGTTTTCTAGGAGATGAGCAGTTCTTC. Amino acid sequence: CASSFLGDEQFF.